This TCR beta chain was sequenced in a study of blood T cell repertoires in COVID-19. Study-level background: From the United States, Italy and Spain came samples of acute and convalescent COVID-19.

The repertoire was sequenced with immunoSEQ multiplex PCR; TCRdb's copy has only in-frame clones and lacks some. The profile shows 150,000 to 180,000 clones, 65% to 90% of them singletons. CDR1 and CDR2 from the germline V gene are LGHDT and YNNKEL (reference sequence). V shed 1 base and J 0 bases; nucleotides not matched to a gene: 10. The CDR3 covers 19 residues. The chain joins TRBV3-1 (or the pseudogene TRBV3-2) to TRBJ1-5; TRBD1 agrees at 9 bases. The source of this sequence is a woman between 55 and 75 years old with COVID-19, enrolled during active disease. Sequencing was done on a sample of peripheral blood. The CDR3: CASSQGPGQGGGSNQPQHF. The CDR3 nucleotides are TGTGCCAGCAGCCAAGGGCCGGGACAGGGTGGAGGTAGCAATCAGCCCCAGCATTTT.